The next 31 T cell receptor beta chains were all read from a single sample in a study of blood T cell repertoires in COVID-19. TCRdb's copy holds only in-frame clones and misses some; the assay was immunoSEQ multiplex PCR. This sample yields 100,000 to 140,000 clones, of which 90% to 95% are seen a single time; approximately 1.3% belongs to the top ten. The sample comprised peripheral blood. The receptors derive from a young woman with acute or convalescent COVID-19.

The genes are TRBV28 and TRBJ1-2; D is possibly TRBD1 (6 bases). The CDR3 loop spans 14 amino acids. Germline CDR1 and CDR2: MDHEN and SYDVKM. Deletions cut 2 bases from V and 2 bases from J, with 9 bases between. CDR3 DNA: TGTGCCAGCAGTTTACCTGGACAGAACTATGGCTACACCTTC. The encoded protein is CASSLPGQNYGYTF.

This chain links TRBV19 with TRBJ1-5; possibly TRBD1 for D (6 bases). V lost 6 bases and J 4 bases, leaving 16 bases between the germline ends. Germline loops: CDR1 LNHDA, CDR2 SQIVND (reference sequence). This CDR3 region has 15 residues. The CDR3 region has the DNA TGTGCCAGTAGACTTGGGGGACACGTAAATCAGCCCCAGCATTTT. Translation gives CASRLGGHVNQPQHF. Supplemented by reference TRBV19 and TRBJ1-5, the full variable domain reads DGGITQSPKYLFRKEGQNVTLSCEQNLNHDAMYWYRQDPGQGLRLIYYSQIVNDFQKGDIAEGYSVSREKKESFPLTVTSAQKNPTAFYLCASRLGGHVNQPQHFGDGTRLSIL.

V and J are TRBV29-1 and TRBJ1-2; a possible D gene is TRBD1 (5 bases). With 0 bases removed from V and 4 bases from J, the gap between germline ends came to 18 bases. Germline CDR1 and CDR2: SQVTM and ANQGSEA. The CDR3 length is 16 residues. CDR3 sequence reads: CSVEDSWSGLLYGYTF. For the CDR3, the DNA is TGCAGCGTTGAAGATTCATGGTCAGGGTTACTCTATGGCTACACCTTC.

The CDR3 DNA reads TGTGCCAGCAGCTTAGGAGGGGGCGGGCGTACTGAAGCTTTCTTT. Protein: CASSLGGGGRTEAFF. The V call is TRBV7-9, the J call TRBJ1-1, with 7 bases lining up with TRBD1. CDR3 length equals 15 residues. V was clipped by 1 base and J by 5 bases; unmatched bases: 7. CDR1 and CDR2 from the germline V gene are SEHNR and FQNEAQ (reference sequence).

The chain has TRBV10-2 and TRBJ2-7; 7 bases are shared with TRBD2. The CDR3 extends over 12 amino acids. Trimming removed 6 bases from V and 3 bases from J; junction bases left unmatched: 2. The germline V gene has CDR1 WSHSY and CDR2 SAAADI. The CDR3 sequence: CASSGGGYEQYF. CDR3 in DNA: TGCGCCAGCAGCGGCGGGGGCTACGAGCAGTACTTC.

The V gene is TRBV9, the J gene TRBJ2-1, with 10 nucleotides matching TRBD2. The V gene end was trimmed by 3 bases and the J gene end by 3 bases; junction bases not matched to a gene: 6. This CDR3 has 16 amino acids. Germline assignment: CDR1 SGDLS and CDR2 YYNGEE. The CDR3 loop reads CASSAEAGGLYNEQFF. DNA of the CDR3: TGTGCCAGCAGCGCTGAAGCGGGGGGGCTCTACAATGAGCAGTTCTTC.

This chain links TRBV12-5 with TRBJ2-5; no clear D gene. The germline V and J ends were trimmed by 2 bases and 4 bases, with 2 bases remaining between them. The CDR3 sequence is 11 residues long. Germline-derived CDR1 and CDR2 are LGHNT and FRNRAP. The CDR3 reads CASGLLETQYF. The CDR3 DNA reads TGTGCTAGTGGTTTGCTAGAGACCCAGTACTTC. Together with reference TRBV12-5 and TRBJ2-5, the CDR3 gives the full variable domain: DARVTQTPRHKVTEMGQEVTMRCQPILGHNTVFWYRQTMMQGLELLAYFRNRAPLDDSGMPKDRFSAEMPDATLATLKIQPSEPRDSAVYFCASGLLETQYFGPGTRLLVL.

The rearrangement links TRBV5-1 to TRBJ2-7; maybe TRBD1 (5 bases). The V gene lost 4 bases and the J gene lost 0 bases, with 14 bases spanning the gap. CDR3 length equals 15 residues. The V gene's germline CDR1 is SGHRS and CDR2 YFSETQ. This CDR3 is CASSPTGYSSYEQYF. The CDR3 coding sequence is TGCGCCAGCAGCCCTACAGGATATAGCTCCTACGAGCAGTACTTC.

In this sample, this clone turned up once. This sequence joins TRBV4-1 and TRBJ1-5; 11 bases are a match to TRBD1. V trimming: 1 base; J trimming: 6 bases; junction bases outside the gene matches: 8. The CDR3 loop spans 17 amino acids. Germline CDR1 is MGHRA and CDR2 is YSYEKL. CDR3 nucleotide sequence: TGCGCCAGCAGCCAAGGGATTGGACAGGGGGCACGTCAGCCCCAGCATTTT. Protein sequence: CASSQGIGQGARQPQHF.

CDR3 region: CASSPSGTSGTYEQYF. CDR3 in DNA: TGTGCCAGCAGCCCCTCCGGGACTAGCGGAACCTACGAGCAGTACTTC. The rearrangement links TRBV5-6 to TRBJ2-7; TRBD2 agrees at 11 bases. With V trimmed by 4 bases and J by 2 bases, 8 bases remained unmatched. CDR1 and CDR2 from the germline V gene are SGHDT and YYEEEE. CDR3 size: 16 residues. Based on the CDR3 plus reference TRBV5-6 and TRBJ2-7, the full variable domain is DAGVTQSPTHLIKTRGQQVTLRCSPKSGHDTVSWYQQALGQGPQFIFQYYEEEERQRGNFPDRFSGHQFPNYSSELNVNALLLGDSALYLCASSPSGTSGTYEQYFGPGTRLTVT.

The rearrangement links TRBV6-5 to TRBJ2-3; TRBD1 aligns across 10 bases. In germline, CDR1 is MNHEY, CDR2 SVGAGI. The trim removed 5 bases at V and 7 bases at J, leaving 9 bases unmatched. The CDR3 has 15 residues. CDR3 in amino acids: CASSPSTGGSNTQYF. CDR3 nucleotides: TGTGCCAGCAGTCCATCGACAGGGGGCTCAAATACGCAGTATTTT.

This chain uses TRBV7-9 with TRBJ1-1; unclear D gene. This CDR3 has 16 residues. V lost 1 base to trimming and J lost 6 bases, with 18 bases between them. Germline lookup yields CDR1 SEHNR and CDR2 FQNEAQ (reference sequence). The CDR3 nucleotides are TGTGCCAGCAGCTTAGGCCCTCAGTTTCTTAGCCCTGAAGCTTTCTTT. This codes for CASSLGPQFLSPEAFF.

The V call is TRBV7-2, the J call TRBJ2-2, with D possibly matching TRBD1 (5 bases). The CDR3 runs to 15 residues. CDR1 and CDR2 from the germline V gene are SGHTA and FQGNSA. The ends were cut back, 2 bases at V and 8 bases at J, with 15 bases in the middle. CDR3 loop: CASSLIAQGRGELFF. The CDR3 nucleotides are TGTGCCAGCAGCTTAATCGCCCAGGGTCGTGGGGAGCTGTTTTTT.

The chain couples TRBV3-1 (or the pseudogene TRBV3-2) to TRBJ1-5, with D unresolved. Germline V CDR1 and CDR2: LGHDT, YNNKEL (reference sequence). Trimming removed 1 base at V and 4 bases at J, with 5 bases between. The CDR3 covers 13 residues. DNA for the CDR3: TGTGCCAGCAGCCAAGGGCGGAATCAGCCCCAGCATTTT. It translates to CASSQGRNQPQHF.

This rearrangement joins TRBV6-5 to TRBJ1-5, with a possible D match to TRBD1 (5 bases). The CDR3 is 14 residues long. Trimming pared 3 bases from V and 1 base from J, leaving 7 bases between. The germline CDR1 and CDR2 sequences are MNHEY and SVGAGI. The CDR3 DNA reads as TGTGCCAGCAGTTATGGGGGGAGCAATCAGCCCCAGCATTTT. Translated, it gives CASSYGGSNQPQHF.

This chain connects TRBV7-2 to TRBJ1-1, with D unclear. The CDR3 sequence is 15 residues long. CDR1 SGHTA and CDR2 FQGNSA come from the germline V gene. V was cut by 4 bases and J by 1 base, with 13 bases left in between. The CDR3 DNA is TGTGCCAGCAGCTCCCTGGGCCCTGGGAACACTGAAGCTTTCTTT. Translation gives CASSSLGPGNTEAFF.

The chain recombines TRBV7-9 with TRBJ1-5, with D hard to call. CDR1 is SEHNR and CDR2 is FQNEAQ in the germline V gene (reference sequence). CDR3 size: 13 residues. V shed 2 bases and J shed 6 bases, with 8 bases lying between them. This CDR3 is CASSLSGSQPQHF. The CDR3 DNA follows: TGTGCCAGCAGCTTATCCGGGAGTCAGCCCCAGCATTTT.

This chain links TRBV7-8 with TRBJ1-1; maybe TRBD1 (6 bases). The V and J ends lost 5 bases and 4 bases respectively, with 20 bases between them. The germline V gene encodes CDR1 SGHVS and CDR2 FQNEAQ. The CDR3 spans 16 residues. The CDR3 spells CASSRRQAQVGTEAFF. CDR3 nucleotides: TGTGCCAGCAGCCGAAGACAGGCCCAGGTGGGCACTGAAGCTTTCTTT. The full variable domain, with the rest looked up from reference TRBV7-8 and TRBJ1-1, is GAGVSQSPRYKVAKRGQDVALRCDPISGHVSLFWYQQALGQGPEFLTYFQNEAQLDKSGLPSDRFFAERPEGSVSTLKIQRTQQEDSAVYLCASSRRQAQVGTEAFFGQGTRLTVV.

The rearrangement links TRBV9 to TRBJ2-5, with D possibly matching TRBD2 (5 bases). The V and J ends lost 3 bases and 2 bases respectively, with 5 bases between them. CDR3 length equals 12 residues. CDR1 is SGDLS, CDR2 YYNGEE, per germline. The CDR3 DNA is TGTGCCAGCAGCGCGGGGCAAGAGACCCAGTACTTC. Translating gives CASSAGQETQYF.

The chain has TRBV4-1 and TRBJ1-6, with TRBD1 matching 8 bases. J gave up 8 bases and V 4 bases, and 10 bases lay outside the gene matches. Looked up from germline, CDR1 is MGHRA and CDR2 is YSYEKL. The CDR3 covers 16 residues. CDR3 sequence: CASSPPSAGGYSPLHF. CDR3 coding DNA: TGCGCCAGCAGCCCACCATCGGCAGGGGGCTATTCACCCCTCCACTTT.

To note about this clone: Relative to the germline gene, one junction end is altered; a read error may explain this. The rearrangement joins TRBV15 to TRBJ2-1; D is ambiguous. Germline V gives CDR1 LNHNV, CDR2 YYDKDF (reference sequence). The CDR3 runs to 18 residues. The CDR3 here is CTTSRDYSVSRFTHEQFF. As DNA, the CDR3 is TGTACCACCAGCAGAGATTATTCAGTCTCCCGTTTCACCCATGAGCAGTTCTTC.

V and J are TRBV27 and TRBJ2-5; tentatively, D is TRBD1 (5 bases). Germline V gene lookup returns CDR1 MNHEY and CDR2 SMNVEV (reference sequence). Between the trimmed V and J ends, which lost 5 bases and 5 bases, there was a span of 15 bases. There are 14 residues in the CDR3. The CDR3 nucleotides read TGTGCCAGCAGTCCCCTCCCTTCAGGGGAGACCCAGTACTTC. It is translated as CASSPLPSGETQYF.

This chain's CDR3 is CASSGRQGARYEQYF. DNA of the CDR3: TGTGCCAGCAGTGGGCGACAGGGGGCGCGGTACGAGCAGTACTTC. The chain carries TRBV2 and TRBJ2-7; TRBD1 aligns across 10 bases. V shed 4 bases, J shed 4 bases, and the junction held 7 bases outside the gene matches. CDR3 length equals 15 residues. The germline CDR1 and CDR2 sequences are SNHLY and FYNNEI.

CDR3 protein: CASSYALAPNTQYF. The CDR3 nucleotides are TGTGCCAGCAGCTATGCACTAGCGCCTAATACGCAGTATTTT. This rearrangement joins TRBV7-2 to TRBJ2-3; TRBD2 aligns across 7 bases. V lost 4 bases and J lost 7; bases outside the gene matches: 8. Germline V gene data show CDR1 as SGHTA and CDR2 as FQGNSA. CDR3 length: 14 amino acids. The whole variable domain, remainder taken from reference TRBV7-2 and TRBJ2-3, is GAGVSQSPSNKVTEKGKDVELRCDPISGHTALYWYRQSLGQGLEFLIYFQGNSAPDKSGLPSDRFSAERTGGSVSTLTIQRTQQEDSAVYLCASSYALAPNTQYFGPGTRLTVL.

This rearrangement joins TRBV11-2 to TRBJ2-3; 9 bases are a match to TRBD2. Germline V CDR1 and CDR2: SGHAT, FQNNGV. V dropped 5 bases and J dropped 2; count of bases not matched to a gene: 17. This CDR3 spans 19 amino acids. CDR3 protein: CASSLPLGGGALTTDTQYF. The CDR3 DNA sequence: TGTGCCAGCAGCCTCCCCCTGGGCGGGGGGGCGTTAACCACAGATACGCAGTATTTT.

This chain uses TRBV10-3 with TRBJ1-5; tentatively, D is TRBD1 (5 bases). This CDR3 spans 15 amino acids. Germline-derived CDR1 and CDR2 are ENHRY and SYGVKD. V lost 5 bases to trimming and J lost 7 bases, with 18 bases between them. CDR3 loop: CAISRLGGVEQPQHF. The DNA for the CDR3 is TGTGCCATCAGTCGGTTGGGGGGGGTAGAGCAGCCCCAGCATTTT.

The CDR3 region has the DNA TGTGCCAGCAGTGATGCGGGAGATGTAAATGAGCAGTTCTTC. Translated: CASSDAGDVNEQFF. V and J are TRBV25-1 and TRBJ2-1; 7 nucleotides agree with TRBD2. Germline CDR1 is MGHDK and CDR2 is SYGVNS. V lost 3 bases and J lost 7; bases outside the gene matches: 6. CDR3 length: 14 amino acids.

J is TRBJ1-1 and V is TRBV10-1, with a possible D match to TRBD1 (5 bases). This CDR3 is 14 amino acids long. The V and J ends lost 6 bases and 2 bases respectively, with 13 bases between them. CDR1 and CDR2 from the germline V gene are WNHNN and SYGVQD (reference sequence). The CDR3 region is CASRKDRSNTEAFF. CDR3 sequence (DNA): TGCGCCAGCAGGAAAGACAGAAGTAACACTGAAGCTTTCTTT.

The CDR3 region has the DNA TGTGCCAGCAGTATCCCCTGGGACAGGGCGAACACTGAAGCTTTCTTT. Its translation is CASSIPWDRANTEAFF. The V and J genes are TRBV28 and TRBJ1-1; TRBD1 matches at 9 bases. J was trimmed by 1 base and V by 5 bases; bases with no gene match: 8. This CDR3 is built from 16 residues. Germline V gene data show CDR1 as MDHEN and CDR2 as SYDVKM.

The chain uses TRBV28 and TRBJ1-5; unclear D gene. The CDR3 has 13 amino acids. V dropped 5 bases and J dropped 6 bases, with 11 bases sitting between them. The germline V gene has CDR1 MDHEN and CDR2 SYDVKM. The CDR3 is CASSPSVVQPQHF. The CDR3, as DNA: TGTGCCAGCAGTCCTTCGGTGGTTCAGCCCCAGCATTTT.

The chain employs TRBV4-2 and TRBJ1-4; D is ambiguous. V was pared by 0 bases and J by 8 bases, with 19 bases between. Germline CDR1 LGHNA, CDR2 YNFKEQ. This CDR3 is built from 17 residues. CDR3 sequence (DNA): TGTGCCAGCAGCCAAGACGGAGGAGGGTTAGGGCGGGAAAAACTGTTTTTT. Protein sequence: CASSQDGGGLGREKLFF.